The rows below give T cell receptor beta chains drawn from one sample of a study of control samples from healthy donors and cancer patients. Data came from immunoSEQ multiplex PCR; TCRdb stores just in-frame clones and leaves some out. The sample totals 150,000 to 200,000 clones. Sequenced sample: blood. These receptors came from a woman in her 30s in good health. CDR3s include the opening cysteine and the closing phenylalanine or tryptophan. The order of the fields is J gene, D gene, V gene, CDR3 protein, CDR3 DNA. A D gene is named only where the DNA matches it firmly.

TRBJ2-2,TRBD2,TRBV4-3,CASSLLAGGNTGELFF,TGCGCCAGCAGCCTTCTTGCGGGGGGGAACACCGGGGAGCTGTTTTTT
TRBJ1-6,NA,TRBV9,CASSISTRDNSPLHF,TGTGCCAGCAGCATCTCGACGCGTGATAATTCACCCCTCCACTTT
TRBJ1-3,TRBD1,TRBV7-9,CASSIYDRVGTIYF,TGTGCCAGCAGCATTTATGACAGGGTGGGCACCATATATTTT
TRBJ1-1,NA,TRBV7-8,CASSSLGQGFSEAFF,TGTGCCAGCAGCTCATTAGGGCAGGGCTTTTCTGAAGCTTTCTTT
TRBJ1-3,NA,TRBV19,CASRRGGNGNTIYF,TGTGCCAGCCGCCGGGGGGGGAATGGAAACACCATATATTTT
TRBJ2-3,NA,TRBV4-1,CASSQETSPTDTQYF,TGCGCCAGCAGCCAAGAAACTAGCCCGACAGATACGCAGTATTTT
TRBJ2-3,NA,TRBV7-7,CASSFSPSSTDTQYF,TGTGCTAGCAGCTTTTCGCCATCTAGCACAGATACGCAGTATTTT
TRBJ2-4,NA,TRBV3-1/TRBV3-2,CASSQDRWGDIQYF,TGTGCCAGCAGCCAAGATCGTTGGGGTGACATTCAGTACTTC
TRBJ2-7,TRBD1,TRBV7-9,CASSRTGGSGTYEQYF,TGTGCCAGCAGCCGGACAGGGGGCTCTGGAACCTACGAGCAGTACTTC
TRBJ2-7,NA,TRBV15,CATSITTFSYEQYF,TGTGCCACCAGCATAACCACCTTCTCCTACGAGCAGTACTTC
TRBJ1-4,TRBD1,TRBV18,CASSPPTPGGGKLFF,TGTGCCAGCTCACCACCGACGCCAGGGGGCGGAAAACTGTTTTTT
TRBJ1-1,NA,TRBV7-9,CASSLEGGGTEAFF,TGTGCCAGCAGCTTAGAGGGTGGGGGCACTGAAGCTTTCTTT
TRBJ1-5,NA,TRBV19,CASSIVTGSNQPQHF,TGTGCCAGTAGTATCGTTACGGGTAGCAATCAGCCCCAGCATTTT
TRBJ1-1,NA,TRBV19,CASSAGDTEAFF,TGTGCCAGTAGTGCTGGGGACACTGAAGCTTTCTTT
TRBJ1-5,NA,TRBV7-8,CASSLTANQPQHF,TGTGCCAGCAGCTTAACAGCGAATCAGCCCCAGCATTTT
TRBJ1-3,NA,TRBV5-1,CASSLAQYAGNTIYF,TGCGCCAGCAGCTTGGCCCAATATGCTGGAAACACCATATATTTT
TRBJ1-1,NA,TRBV10-3,CAISGRDMNTEAFF,TGTGCCATCAGTGGTAGGGATATGAACACTGAAGCTTTCTTT
TRBJ1-4,NA,TRBV30,CAWSVLGGSVEKLFF,TGTGCCTGGAGTGTACTTGGGGGCTCGGTTGAAAAACTGTTTTTT
TRBJ2-5,TRBD1,TRBV9,CASSARDRQETQYF,TGTGCCAGCAGCGCCAGGGACAGACAAGAGACCCAGTACTTC
TRBJ1-4,NA,TRBV28,CASSSDTLGEKLFF,TGTGCCAGCAGTTCAGACACTCTTGGTGAAAAACTGTTTTTT
TRBJ2-5,TRBD1,TRBV7-9,CASSPGWGQQGQGQETQYF,TGTGCCAGCAGCCCCGGCTGGGGGCAACAGGGACAGGGCCAAGAGACCCAGTACTTC
TRBJ1-4,NA,TRBV5-1,CASSLVPPTNEKLFF,TGCGCCAGCAGCTTGGTACCTCCAACTAATGAAAAACTGTTTTTT
TRBJ2-7,NA,TRBV9,CASSVALGAGEGEQYF,TGTGCCAGCAGCGTAGCTCTTGGGGCAGGGGAAGGCGAGCAGTACTTC
TRBJ2-1,TRBD2,TRBV6-6,CASRRTSGGDEQFF,TGTGCCAGCCGAAGGACTAGCGGGGGGGATGAGCAGTTCTTC
TRBJ1-2,NA,TRBV30,CAWSEDGVYGYTF,TGTGCCTGGAGTGAGGACGGTGTTTATGGCTACACCTTC
TRBJ2-3,NA,TRBV9,CASSRLTDTQYF,TGTGCCAGCAGCCGACTCACAGATACGCAGTATTTT
TRBJ2-7,TRBD2,TRBV23-1,CASSRGKGLAGSYEQYF,TGCGCCAGCAGTCGTGGGAAGGGACTAGCGGGCTCCTACGAGCAGTACTTC
TRBJ1-2,NA,TRBV7-8,CASSLRVGLNYGYTF,TGTGCCAGCAGCTTAAGGGTAGGGCTTAACTATGGCTACACCTTC
TRBJ1-5,NA,TRBV18,CASSPGGGLHSNQPQHF,TGTGCCAGCTCACCAGGGGGCGGATTACATAGCAATCAGCCCCAGCATTTT
TRBJ1-5,TRBD1,TRBV7-2,CASSPDRDGYSNQPQHF,TGTGCCAGCAGCCCGGACAGGGACGGTTATAGCAATCAGCCCCAGCATTTT
TRBJ2-4,NA,TRBV28,CASGANIQYF,TGTGCCAGTGGAGCAAACATTCAGTACTTC
TRBJ1-2,NA,TRBV9,CASSVGGGVQPRDGYTF,TGTGCCAGCAGCGTAGGCGGCGGCGTTCAACCCAGGGATGGCTACACCTTC
TRBJ2-3,NA,TRBV6-2/TRBV6-3,CASRLRGRGSLDTQYF,TGTGCCAGCCGCCTCCGGGGGCGGGGGAGCCTTGATACGCAGTATTTT
TRBJ1-5,NA,TRBV6-1,CASSGDQGYSNQPQHF,TGTGCCAGCAGTGGAGACCAGGGATATAGCAATCAGCCCCAGCATTTT
TRBJ1-2,NA,TRBV30,CAWSATGVIPRGYTF,TGTGCCTGGAGTGCAACGGGGGTCATTCCTCGGGGCTACACCTTC
TRBJ2-1,NA,TRBV12-3/TRBV12-4,CASSSQGSNQFF,TGTGCCAGCAGTTCACAGGGCTCGAATCAGTTCTTC
TRBJ1-3,TRBD1,TRBV15,CATSSDRVTLGNTIYF,TGTGCCACCAGCTCCGACAGGGTAACACTTGGAAACACCATATATTTT
TRBJ1-1,TRBD1,TRBV5-1,CASSPSTGRAEAFF,TGCGCCAGCAGCCCTTCGACAGGGCGGGCTGAAGCTTTCTTT
TRBJ2-3,NA,TRBV24-1,CATSDPRMGGAQYF,TGTGCCACCAGTGATCCGCGGATGGGAGGCGCGCAGTATTTT
TRBJ2-7,NA,TRBV27,CASSPRSSYEQYF,TGTGCCAGCAGTCCACGGAGCTCCTACGAGCAGTACTTC